The clone carrying this T cell receptor (beta chain) has a count of ten or more. The antigen remains unidentified. J gave up 10 bases and V 4 bases, and 7 bases lay outside the gene matches. This CDR3 has 15 residues. CDR1 and CDR2 (germline): MNHNY, SVGAGI (reference sequence). The data are from a study of early T cells in non-severe SARS-CoV-2 infection. For the study at large: Sequencing of unsorted whole blood was done on bulk RNA, leaving chains unpaired. Study-wide points: VDJdb matching favored anti-spike CD8 responses, missing private and CD4 specificities.

Separate cDNA molecules each had unique molecular identifiers attached to them. TCRdb re-called the 5' RACE reads with MiXCR, one entry per CDR3 protein. The sample shows roughly 28,000 distinct CDR3 sequences, approximately 5% of them seen only once. The sequenced material came from whole blood. The sequence came from an adult who was a healthcare worker with PCR-confirmed SARS-CoV-2 infection or an uninfected control (not recorded which). The chain has TRBV6-6 and TRBJ2-1, with 13 bases identical to TRBD2. The CDR3 region is CASSSPGLAGREQFF. The CDR3 coding sequence is TGTGCCAGCAGTTCCCCGGGACTAGCGGGAAGGGAGCAGTTCTTC.